The next 23 T cell receptor beta chains were all read from a single sample in a study of blood T cells in healthy people across ages. The use of a sample-barcoded 5' primer and a J-beta primer mix characterized a second PCR of about 7 to 12 cycles. TCRdb redid the calling of the 5' RACE reads with MiXCR, one entry per CDR3 protein. Among 700,000 to 850,000 distinct CDR3 sequences listed, roughly 34% were seen once. Sequencing input: blood. The receptors stem from a man aged 18 to 29 in good health.

Here the CDR3 reads CASSPRTSGRGSTGELFF. The CDR3 DNA sequence: TGTGCCAGCAGCCCCAGGACTAGCGGGAGGGGGAGCACCGGGGAGCTGTTTTTT. The chain uses TRBV7-9 and TRBJ2-2, with 15 nucleotides matching TRBD2. The V segment lost 5 bases and the J segment 4 bases; nucleotides outside the gene matches: 8. The CDR3 is made up of 18 amino acids. Germline-derived CDR1 and CDR2 are SEHNR and FQNEAQ (reference sequence).

There are many counts of this clonotype. The chain has TRBV29-1 and TRBJ1-2, with a possible D match to TRBD1 (5 bases). Germline CDR1 reads SQVTM; CDR2 reads ANQGSEA. The CDR3 runs to 12 residues. The V end was cut by 7 bases, the J end by 1 base, with 10 bases between. CDR3 residues: CSGRDYNYGYTF. CDR3 nucleotides: TGCAGCGGGCGGGACTATAACTATGGCTACACCTTC.

This chain links TRBV28 with TRBJ2-1, with D perhaps given as TRBD1 or TRBD2 (5 bases each). Germline V gives CDR1 MDHEN, CDR2 SYDVKM. V gave up 7 bases and J gave up 9 bases, with 13 bases separating them. CDR3 length equals 12 residues. CDR3 loop: CASTRERREQFF. CDR3 bases: TGTGCCAGCACCAGGGAGAGGCGTGAGCAGTTCTTC.

Ten or more counts support this clonotype. This rearrangement joins TRBV12-3 or TRBV12-4 to TRBJ1-5, with D unclear. The CDR3 has 13 amino acids. V gave up 5 bases and J gave up 5 bases, with 10 bases separating them. CDR3 amino acids: CASSQPPDQPQHF. CDR3 sequence (DNA): TGTGCCAGCAGTCAGCCCCCGGATCAGCCCCAGCATTTT.

In its sample, this clonotype was seen a few times. The V call is TRBV2, the J call TRBJ2-3; 9 positions match TRBD2. The CDR3 consists of 16 residues. The germline gives CDR1 SNHLY, CDR2 FYNNEI. V was clipped by 3 bases and J by 0 bases; unmatched bases: 4. As DNA, the CDR3 is TGTGCCAGCAGTGAGGGTCTAGCGGGGAGCACAGATACGCAGTATTTT. As protein: CASSEGLAGSTDTQYF.

The V gene is TRBV20-1, the J gene TRBJ2-5, with D maybe TRBD1 (6 bases). The germline V gene has CDR1 DFQATT and CDR2 SNEGSKA (reference sequence). The CDR3 has 15 amino acids. V was shortened by 6 bases and J by 11 bases, with 28 bases between the two germline ends. This CDR3 reads CSAPTFVGALVGQYF. The CDR3 DNA sequence: TGCAGTGCCCCTACCTTCGTGGGGGCCCTAGTGGGGCAGTACTTC.

V gene TRBV7-2 combines with J gene TRBJ1-2; TRBD1 agrees at 8 bases. The junction had 15 bases not matched to a gene; V was cut back by 7 bases and J by 11 bases. CDR3 length: 14 residues. Per the germline V gene, CDR1 is SGHTA and CDR2 is FQGNSA. CDR3 amino acids: CASKPTGGQGGYTF. The DNA of the CDR3 is TGTGCCAGCAAACCCACGGGCGGACAGGGTGGGTACACCTTC. The full variable domain, completed using reference TRBV7-2 and TRBJ1-2, is GAGVSQSPSNKVTEKGKDVELRCDPISGHTALYWYRQSLGQGLEFLIYFQGNSAPDKSGLPSDRFSAERTGGSVSTLTIQRTQQEDSAVYLCASKPTGGQGGYTFGSGTRLTVV.

As for this clonotype: One base away lies a much larger clone, so this may be a sequencing read error. The chain joins TRBV29-1 to TRBJ2-7; D is unresolved. The CDR3 covers 12 residues. Germline CDR1 reads SQVTM; CDR2 reads ANQGSEA. V was cut by 4 bases and J by 2 bases, with 9 bases left in between. CDR3 sequence (DNA): TGCAGCGTTGGGGCGGATACCTACGAGCAGTACTTC. This translates into CSVGADTYEQYF.

The J gene is TRBJ2-1, the V gene TRBV12-3 or TRBV12-4; D uncertain. V lost 4 bases, J lost 6 bases, and 7 bases lay in between. The CDR3 extends over 12 amino acids. The CDR3 coding sequence is TGTGCCAGCAGTTACAGAGTCAATGAGCAGTTCTTC. Amino acids: CASSYRVNEQFF.

This clonotype was picked up many times. This chain connects TRBV4-3 to TRBJ2-1; D remains ambiguous. Trimming cost V 0 bases and J 8 bases, with 5 bases left between them. Germline lookup yields CDR1 LGHNA and CDR2 YSLEER. There are 12 residues in the CDR3. CDR3 sequence (DNA): TGCGCCAGCAGCCAAGATAGATATGAGCAGTTCTTC. The encoded protein is CASSQDRYEQFF.

In regard to this clonotype: A much larger clonotype is one base distant, so this may be a read error. The chain joins TRBV29-1 to TRBJ2-5, with D perhaps being TRBD1 or TRBD2 (5 bases each). V was trimmed by 7 bases and J by 5 bases, leaving 20 bases between them. The CDR3 contains 14 residues. The germline V gene encodes CDR1 SQVTM and CDR2 ANQGSEA. The DNA for the CDR3 is TGCAGCGGAGGATCCGGGACCGCAAGGGAGACCCAGTACTTC. Residues: CSGGSGTARETQYF.

This clonotype was seen many times. The chain links TRBV30 to TRBJ2-3; D is unclear. CDR1 is GTSNPN, CDR2 SVGIG, per germline (reference sequence). V was cut by 5 bases and J by 5 bases, with 8 bases left in between. The CDR3 extends over 11 amino acids. The CDR3 loop is CAWSTGDTQYF. DNA of the CDR3: TGTGCCTGGTCAACGGGAGATACGCAGTATTTT.

The V gene is TRBV29-1, the J gene TRBJ2-4; either TRBD1 or TRBD2 may fit D (6 bases each). The J call is doubtful: the DNA matches TRBJ2-7 better. The CDR3 is 15 amino acids. CDR1 is SQVTM, CDR2 ANQGSEA, per germline. The CDR3 DNA reads TGCAGCGTTGAAGCCGACCGGGGGCTTGCGTACGAGCAGTACTTC. Translating gives CSVEADRGLAYEQYF.

This chain joins TRBV10-3 and TRBJ2-7; weak D call: TRBD1 (6 bases). This CDR3 spans 13 amino acids. Between the trimmed V and J ends, which lost 9 bases and 0 bases, there was a span of 12 bases. The germline V gene has CDR1 ENHRY and CDR2 SYGVKD. This CDR3 reads CAIRTESSYEQYF. The CDR3 DNA reads as TGTGCCATACGGACAGAGAGCTCCTACGAGCAGTACTTC.

This clonotype was seen many times. The rearrangement uses TRBV29-1 and TRBJ1-4, with D unclear. V was shortened by 1 base and J by 4 bases, with 4 bases between the two germline ends. This CDR3 is built from 12 residues. The germline V gene has CDR1 SQVTM and CDR2 ANQGSEA. In DNA, the CDR3 is TGCAGCGTTGAAGGGGATAATGAAAAACTGTTTTTT. Residues: CSVEGDNEKLFF.

The V call is TRBV6-5, the J call TRBJ2-1, with no clear D. Germline CDR1 MNHEY, CDR2 SVGAGI. CDR3 length: 11 residues. With 8 bases removed from V and 7 bases from J, the gap between germline ends came to 9 bases. CDR3 DNA: TGTGCCAGCTTTCTAGGGAATGAGCAGTTCTTC. It translates to CASFLGNEQFF.

The sample holds a few counts of this clonotype. The CDR3 nucleotides are TGCAGTGCTAGTGCCCAGGGGAGTTGGAATACGCAGTATTTT. Protein: CSASAQGSWNTQYF. V gene TRBV20-1 combines with J gene TRBJ2-3, with D maybe TRBD1 (6 bases). CDR3 size: 14 residues. CDR1 is DFQATT and CDR2 is SNEGSKA in the germline V gene (reference sequence). Deletions cut 3 bases from V and 7 bases from J, with 17 bases between.

The chain uses TRBV7-2 and TRBJ2-2, with TRBD1 as a possible D gene (5 bases). V lost 5 bases and J lost 0, with 10 bases in between. The V gene's germline CDR1 is SGHTA and CDR2 FQGNSA. This CDR3 is built from 15 residues. The CDR3 region is CASSPQAPNTGELFF. The CDR3 nucleotides are TGTGCCAGCAGCCCACAGGCCCCGAACACCGGGGAGCTGTTTTTT. The full variable domain, in which reference TRBV7-2 and TRBJ2-2 provide the parts outside the CDR3, is GAGVSQSPSNKVTEKGKDVELRCDPISGHTALYWYRQSLGQGLEFLIYFQGNSAPDKSGLPSDRFSAERTGGSVSTLTIQRTQQEDSAVYLCASSPQAPNTGELFFGEGSRLTVL.

This clonotype appeared a few times. V gene TRBV3-1 combines with J gene TRBJ2-7; D call uncertain. Between the trimmed V and J ends, which lost 4 bases and 7 bases, there was a span of 14 bases. The CDR3 runs to 13 residues. CDR1 is LGHDT, CDR2 YNNKEL, per germline (reference sequence). CDR3 DNA: TGTGCCAGCAGCCCCGGGCCCTACAATGAGCAGTACTTC. Its protein product is CASSPGPYNEQYF.

The V gene is TRBV9, the J gene TRBJ2-1; TRBD2 matches at 10 bases. This CDR3 has 16 residues. The germline CDR1 and CDR2 sequences are SGDLS and YYNGEE. V shed 0 bases, J shed 9 bases, and the junction held 9 bases outside the gene matches. In nucleotides, the CDR3 is TGTGCCAGCAGCGTAGGTCTAGCGGGGGCCCGAGCTGAGCAGTTCTTC. Amino acids: CASSVGLAGARAEQFF.

The CDR3 region has the DNA TGTGCCAGCAGCGTAACGGGAAGGCAGCCCCAGCATTTT. It translates to CASSVTGRQPQHF. The chain has TRBV7-2 and TRBJ1-5; D not certain. Germline V lookup: CDR1 SGHTA, CDR2 FQGNSA. The CDR3 is 13 residues long. Trimming pared 5 bases from V and 7 bases from J, leaving 12 bases between.

This clonotype occurred a few times. J is TRBJ1-1 and V is TRBV30; TRBD1 aligns across 7 bases. The CDR3 runs to 13 residues. The ends lost 5 bases at V and 1 base at J; junction bases unmatched: 4. The germline CDR1 and CDR2 sequences are GTSNPN and SVGIG (reference sequence). In DNA form, the CDR3 reads TGTGCCTGGCGACAGGGCCCGAACACTGAAGCTTTCTTT. Amino acid sequence: CAWRQGPNTEAFF.

The V gene is TRBV7-6, the J gene TRBJ2-5; weak D call: TRBD1 (6 bases). Germline CDR1 SGHVS, CDR2 FNYEAQ. V lost 4 bases and J 1 base, leaving 16 bases between the germline ends. CDR3 length equals 16 residues. The CDR3 DNA reads as TGTGCCAGCAGCTACTTACAGGGATCCATCCAAGAGACCCAGTACTTC. It is translated as CASSYLQGSIQETQYF.